This is a list of T cell receptor beta chains from one sample in a study of breast tumors, draining lymph nodes, adjacent tissues. Via MiXCR, TCRdb re-called the multiplex PCR reads, giving one row per CDR3 protein. This sample has hundreds of thousands of distinct CDR3 sequences, with about 32% found just once. Sequenced input: axillary lymph node tissue. These receptors were taken from a female donor with breast cancer. Some clones in this sample may be carry-over from other donors' samples. Each CDR3 is given with its conserved first and last residue. The D gene is left open where the match is weak. Clone size is stated in some rows and not others, as once, few, many or a class when expanded.

clone_size: -; v_call: TRBV20-1; d_call: -; j_call: TRBJ2-5; cdr3_aa: CSARESGAGETQYF; cdr3_nt: TGCAGTGCTAGAGAATCGGGGGCTGGGGAGACCCAGTACTTC
clone_size: many; v_call: TRBV12-3/TRBV12-4; d_call: -; j_call: TRBJ2-1; cdr3_aa: CASTSIGGLGNEQFF; cdr3_nt: TGTGCCAGCACCAGCATCGGGGGGCTAGGGAATGAGCAGTTCTTC
clone_size: many; v_call: TRBV6-5; d_call: TRBD1; j_call: TRBJ2-5; cdr3_aa: CASWDREFHETQYF; cdr3_nt: TGTGCCAGCTGGGACAGGGAGTTTCATGAGACCCAGTACTTC
clone_size: many; v_call: TRBV29-1; d_call: -; j_call: TRBJ2-7; cdr3_aa: CSVLFHAQYF; cdr3_nt: TGCAGCGTTCTCTTCCACGCCCAGTACTTC
clone_size: -; v_call: TRBV25-1; d_call: TRBD2; j_call: TRBJ2-5; cdr3_aa: CASRDPTSGRSQTQYF; cdr3_nt: TGTGCCAGCAGGGATCCGACTAGCGGGAGAAGTCAGACCCAGTACTTC
clone_size: -; v_call: TRBV6-1; d_call: TRBD1; j_call: TRBJ1-2; cdr3_aa: CASSEQGANYGYTF; cdr3_nt: TGTGCCAGCAGTGAACAGGGGGCTAACTATGGCTACACCTTC
clone_size: many; v_call: TRBV6-5; d_call: TRBD2; j_call: TRBJ2-7; cdr3_aa: CASGRLAGNYEQYF; cdr3_nt: TGTGCCAGCGGACGACTAGCGGGAAATTACGAGCAGTACTTC
clone_size: many; v_call: TRBV4-1; d_call: -; j_call: TRBJ2-7; cdr3_aa: CASSQDELGTYEQYF; cdr3_nt: TGCGCCAGCAGCCAAGACGAGCTAGGGACCTACGAGCAGTACTTC
clone_size: many; v_call: TRBV6-6; d_call: -; j_call: TRBJ1-3; cdr3_aa: CASSYGDRASGNTIYF; cdr3_nt: TGTGCCAGCAGTTACGGTGACCGGGCCTCTGGAAACACCATATATTTT
clone_size: many; v_call: TRBV6-1; d_call: TRBD1; j_call: TRBJ1-3; cdr3_aa: CASSVGQGDTIYF; cdr3_nt: TGTGCCAGCAGTGTTGGACAGGGTGACACCATATATTTT
clone_size: -; v_call: TRBV7-2; d_call: TRBD1; j_call: TRBJ1-3; cdr3_aa: CASSRGQAGNTIYF; cdr3_nt: TGTGCCAGCAGCAGGGGACAGGCTGGAAACACCATATATTTT
clone_size: -; v_call: TRBV2; d_call: -; j_call: TRBJ2-2; cdr3_aa: CASSTEGQQNTGELFF; cdr3_nt: TGTGCCAGCAGTACTGAAGGACAGCAGAACACCGGGGAGCTGTTTTTT
clone_size: few; v_call: TRBV30; d_call: -; j_call: TRBJ2-1; cdr3_aa: CAYRSYDEQFF; cdr3_nt: TGTGCCTACCGCTCCTACGATGAGCAGTTCTTC
clone_size: many; v_call: TRBV10-1; d_call: TRBD1; j_call: TRBJ2-5; cdr3_aa: CASGETGMQETQYF; cdr3_nt: TGCGCCAGCGGGGAGACAGGGATGCAGGAGACCCAGTACTTC
clone_size: many; v_call: TRBV5-1; d_call: -; j_call: TRBJ1-4; cdr3_aa: CASSLEAGSNEKLFF; cdr3_nt: TGCGCCAGCAGCTTGGAGGCAGGGTCTAATGAAAAACTGTTTTTT
clone_size: few; v_call: TRBV5-1; d_call: TRBD1; j_call: TRBJ1-1; cdr3_aa: CASSLDGQGLTEAFF; cdr3_nt: TGCGCCAGCAGCTTGGACGGACAGGGGCTCACTGAAGCTTTCTTT
clone_size: -; v_call: TRBV28; d_call: -; j_call: TRBJ1-4; cdr3_aa: CASSLGGVNEKLFF; cdr3_nt: TGTGCCAGCAGTTTAGGTGGGGTAAATGAAAAACTGTTTTTT
clone_size: few; v_call: TRBV6-5; d_call: -; j_call: TRBJ2-7; cdr3_aa: CASSPGQGGVTYEQYF; cdr3_nt: TGTGCCAGCAGTCCCGGCCAGGGCGGAGTGACTTACGAGCAGTACTTC
clone_size: many; v_call: TRBV2; d_call: TRBD2; j_call: TRBJ2-5; cdr3_aa: CASSEKGSGSGQETQYF; cdr3_nt: TGTGCCAGCAGTGAAAAGGGGAGCGGGAGTGGCCAAGAGACCCAGTACTTC
clone_size: many; v_call: TRBV20-1; d_call: TRBD1; j_call: TRBJ2-7; cdr3_aa: CSASWGQGGYEQYF; cdr3_nt: TGCAGTGCTAGTTGGGGACAGGGGGGCTACGAGCAGTACTTC
clone_size: -; v_call: TRBV18; d_call: TRBD1; j_call: TRBJ2-7; cdr3_aa: CASSPRTGGDEQYF; cdr3_nt: TGTGCCAGCTCACCAAGGACAGGGGGCGACGAGCAGTACTTC
clone_size: many; v_call: TRBV19; d_call: -; j_call: TRBJ2-7; cdr3_aa: CASSREGRTYEQYF; cdr3_nt: TGTGCCAGTAGTAGAGAGGGCAGAACCTACGAGCAGTACTTC
clone_size: few; v_call: TRBV18; d_call: -; j_call: TRBJ2-7; cdr3_aa: CASSGRTSYEQYF; cdr3_nt: TGTGCCAGCTCAGGACGGACCTCCTACGAGCAGTACTTC
clone_size: many; v_call: TRBV5-1; d_call: -; j_call: TRBJ1-2; cdr3_aa: CASRLLFGRGYGYTF; cdr3_nt: TGCGCCAGCAGGCTACTTTTTGGCCGGGGCTATGGCTACACCTTC
clone_size: many; v_call: TRBV6-7; d_call: -; j_call: TRBJ2-2; cdr3_aa: CASSYSIPVDREDTGELFF; cdr3_nt: TGTGCCAGCAGTTACTCGATCCCGGTAGACAGGGAGGACACCGGGGAGCTGTTTTTT
clone_size: many; v_call: TRBV7-9; d_call: -; j_call: TRBJ2-1; cdr3_aa: CASSLGVATRSYNEQFF; cdr3_nt: TGTGCCAGCAGCCTAGGGGTAGCGACCCGCTCCTACAATGAGCAGTTCTTC
clone_size: many; v_call: TRBV25-1; d_call: -; j_call: TRBJ2-7; cdr3_aa: CASSGRLSYEQYF; cdr3_nt: TGTGCCAGCAGTGGGCGCCTCTCCTACGAGCAGTACTTC
clone_size: many; v_call: TRBV4-1; d_call: -; j_call: TRBJ2-1; cdr3_aa: CASSQIRLVRSYNEQFF; cdr3_nt: TGCGCCAGCAGCCAGATCCGCCTAGTCCGCTCCTACAATGAGCAGTTCTTC
clone_size: many; v_call: TRBV6-2/TRBV6-3; d_call: -; j_call: TRBJ1-3; cdr3_aa: CASSYGQGSGNTIYF; cdr3_nt: TGTGCCAGCAGTTACGGTCAAGGTTCTGGAAACACCATATATTTT
clone_size: many; v_call: TRBV7-2; d_call: -; j_call: TRBJ2-7; cdr3_aa: CASSLTDYEQYF; cdr3_nt: TGTGCCAGCAGCCTTACAGATTACGAGCAGTACTTC
clone_size: many; v_call: TRBV7-6; d_call: -; j_call: TRBJ2-1; cdr3_aa: CASSPQGSGNEQFF; cdr3_nt: TGTGCCAGCAGCCCCCAGGGTAGCGGCAATGAGCAGTTCTTC
clone_size: -; v_call: TRBV25-1; d_call: -; j_call: TRBJ1-5; cdr3_aa: CASSERGLGAPNQPQHF; cdr3_nt: TGTGCCAGCAGTGAAAGGGGCCTCGGGGCGCCAAATCAGCCCCAGCATTTT
clone_size: -; v_call: TRBV6-4; d_call: -; j_call: TRBJ2-3; cdr3_aa: CASSALWGCTDTQYF; cdr3_nt: TGTGCCAGCAGTGCCTTATGGGGATGCACAGATACGCAGTATTTT
clone_size: -; v_call: TRBV5-1; d_call: TRBD1; j_call: TRBJ1-6; cdr3_aa: CASSFGTGGPSLHF; cdr3_nt: TGCGCCAGCAGCTTCGGGACAGGGGGCCCTTCCCTCCACTTT
clone_size: few; v_call: TRBV27; d_call: TRBD1; j_call: TRBJ1-4; cdr3_aa: CASSKDRVSEKLFF; cdr3_nt: TGTGCCAGCAGTAAGGACAGGGTTAGTGAAAAACTGTTTTTT
clone_size: many; v_call: TRBV29-1; d_call: -; j_call: TRBJ2-3; cdr3_aa: CSVDGGTDTQYF; cdr3_nt: TGCAGCGTGGACGGCGGCACAGATACGCAGTATTTT
clone_size: few; v_call: TRBV6-2/TRBV6-3; d_call: -; j_call: TRBJ2-7; cdr3_aa: CASSHSAAFGNEQYF; cdr3_nt: TGTGCCAGCAGTCACTCGGCCGCCTTTGGGAACGAGCAGTACTTC
clone_size: -; v_call: TRBV5-1; d_call: TRBD1; j_call: TRBJ1-6; cdr3_aa: CASSYGTGDQNSPLHF; cdr3_nt: TGCGCCAGCAGCTACGGGACAGGGGACCAAAACTCACCCCTCCACTTT
clone_size: many; v_call: TRBV20-1; d_call: -; j_call: TRBJ2-1; cdr3_aa: CSVGTQGNEQFF; cdr3_nt: TGCAGTGTTGGGACCCAGGGGAATGAGCAGTTCTTC
clone_size: -; v_call: TRBV5-6; d_call: -; j_call: TRBJ2-1; cdr3_aa: CASSPVAAYEQFF; cdr3_nt: TGTGCCAGCAGCCCGGTGGCGGCTTATGAGCAGTTCTTC
clone_size: -; v_call: TRBV14; d_call: -; j_call: TRBJ2-3; cdr3_aa: CASSPEQGTDTQYF; cdr3_nt: TGTGCCAGCAGCCCGGAACAGGGCACAGATACGCAGTATTTT
clone_size: many; v_call: TRBV18; d_call: -; j_call: TRBJ2-7; cdr3_aa: CASSPREPPREQYF; cdr3_nt: TGTGCCAGCTCACCGAGGGAGCCCCCACGGGAGCAGTACTTC
clone_size: many; v_call: TRBV28; d_call: -; j_call: TRBJ2-7; cdr3_aa: CASSLYSSYEQYF; cdr3_nt: TGTGCCAGCAGTTTATACAGTTCCTACGAGCAGTACTTC
clone_size: many; v_call: TRBV5-6; d_call: -; j_call: TRBJ1-6; cdr3_aa: CASSFSSTGSSPLHF; cdr3_nt: TGTGCCAGCAGCTTCAGTTCTACAGGGAGCTCACCCCTCCACTTT
clone_size: many; v_call: TRBV20-1; d_call: TRBD2; j_call: TRBJ2-1; cdr3_aa: CSARRLAGTYNEQFF; cdr3_nt: TGCAGTGCTAGGAGACTAGCGGGAACATACAATGAGCAGTTCTTC
clone_size: many; v_call: TRBV28; d_call: -; j_call: TRBJ2-1; cdr3_aa: CASGLPESGEQFF; cdr3_nt: TGTGCCAGCGGTCTCCCCGAGTCGGGAGAGCAGTTCTTC
clone_size: many; v_call: TRBV4-1; d_call: TRBD1; j_call: TRBJ1-5; cdr3_aa: CASSPTGGRGNQPQHF; cdr3_nt: TGCGCCAGCAGCCCAACAGGGGGCAGGGGCAATCAGCCCCAGCATTTT
clone_size: many; v_call: TRBV11-2; d_call: TRBD2; j_call: TRBJ2-3; cdr3_aa: CASSPSGYTDTQYF; cdr3_nt: TGTGCCAGCAGCCCTAGCGGTTACACAGATACGCAGTATTTT
clone_size: many; v_call: TRBV7-6; d_call: TRBD2; j_call: TRBJ2-1; cdr3_aa: CASSSPTSGKRNEQFF; cdr3_nt: TGTGCCAGCAGCTCCCCGACTAGCGGGAAGCGGAATGAGCAGTTCTTC
clone_size: -; v_call: TRBV6-2/TRBV6-3; d_call: -; j_call: TRBJ1-1; cdr3_aa: CASSYTHTEAFF; cdr3_nt: TGTGCCAGCAGTTACACACACACTGAAGCTTTCTTT
clone_size: -; v_call: TRBV7-9; d_call: TRBD1; j_call: TRBJ1-2; cdr3_aa: CASSNRTGLGYTF; cdr3_nt: TGTGCCAGCAGCAACCGGACAGGGTTGGGCTACACCTTC
clone_size: many; v_call: TRBV29-1; d_call: TRBD1; j_call: TRBJ2-7; cdr3_aa: CSGGQNSEQYF; cdr3_nt: TGCAGCGGGGGACAGAACAGCGAGCAGTACTTC